Below are 27 T cell receptor beta chains sequenced from a single sample in a study of breast tumors, draining lymph nodes, adjacent tissues. Via MiXCR, TCRdb re-called the multiplex PCR reads, giving one row per CDR3 protein. Among tens of thousands of distinct CDR3 sequences listed, approximately 19% were seen once. The lymph nodes were axillary draining lymph nodes from breast cancer patients. Sample: axillary lymph node tissue. The receptors originated from a female donor with breast cancer. Some clones in this sample may be carry-over from other donors' samples.

This clonotype was seen ten or more times. The rearrangement uses TRBV9 and TRBJ2-1; 8 nucleotides match TRBD2. After removal of 3 bases from V and 2 bases from J, the junction contained 4 bases not matched to a gene. The length of the CDR3 is 15 residues. The germline V gene encodes CDR1 SGDLS and CDR2 YYNGEE. CDR3 sequence: CASSGSGMTYNEQFF. In DNA, the CDR3 is TGTGCCAGCAGCGGTAGCGGGATGACCTACAATGAGCAGTTCTTC.

This clonotype was counted many times. The chain is built from TRBV20-1 and TRBJ1-2; the D is unclear. The CDR3 length is 14 residues. V lost 5 bases to trimming and J lost 4 bases, with 17 bases between them. Germline CDR1 and CDR2: DFQATT and SNEGSKA (reference sequence). CDR3 sequence reads: CSAYGSSLVYGYTF. The CDR3 coding sequence is TGCAGTGCTTATGGGTCCAGCCTTGTCTATGGCTACACCTTC.

This clonotype has ten or more counts. The rearrangement links TRBV20-1 to TRBJ2-3; 13 bases agree with TRBD2. Looked up from germline, CDR1 is DFQATT and CDR2 is SNEGSKA (reference sequence). V dropped 5 bases and J dropped 2; count of bases not matched to a gene: 10. The CDR3 contains 17 residues. The CDR3 coding sequence is TGCAGTGCTGCGGGACTAGCGGGGCTAGCCCCCACAGATACGCAGTATTTT. It is translated as CSAAGLAGLAPTDTQYF.

Comment on this clonotype: A read error may explain this, as a much larger clone is one base away. V and J are TRBV12-3 or TRBV12-4 and TRBJ2-2, with 10 bases aligning to TRBD1. This CDR3 spans 18 amino acids. J gave up 5 bases and V 0 bases, and 9 bases lay outside the gene matches. CDR3 in amino acids: CASSLAGQGRIVTGELFF. The CDR3 coding sequence is TGTGCCAGCAGTTTAGCGGGACAGGGGCGCATAGTAACCGGGGAGCTGTTTTTT.

In the case of this clonotype: Since a much larger clone is just one base distant, this may be a read error. This chain links TRBV20-1 with TRBJ2-5; 7 bases align to TRBD2. The CDR3 contains 14 residues. Unmatched junction bases numbered 5, after V lost 0 bases and J lost 4 bases. Germline CDR1 DFQATT, CDR2 SNEGSKA (reference sequence). The CDR3 loop is CSARDTTSAETQYF. CDR3 nucleotides: TGCAGTGCTAGAGATACTACTAGCGCAGAGACCCAGTACTTC.

This clonotype was observed many times. The chain joins TRBV20-1 to TRBJ2-1; TRBD2 aligns across 13 bases. Looked up from germline, CDR1 is DFQATT and CDR2 is SNEGSKA (reference sequence). The CDR3 sequence is 17 residues long. J gave up 7 bases and V 3 bases, and 12 bases lay outside the gene matches. The CDR3 sequence: CSARTSGRNSGANEQFF. The DNA of the CDR3 is TGCAGTGCTAGGACTAGCGGGAGGAATAGTGGCGCAAATGAGCAGTTCTTC.

The chain employs TRBV28 and TRBJ1-5, with D possibly being TRBD1 (6 bases). V shed 7 bases and J shed 11 bases, with 18 bases lying between them. CDR3 length equals 13 residues. CDR1 and CDR2 (germline): MDHEN, SYDVKM. CDR3 sequence: CASIGQFGWAQHF. DNA for the CDR3: TGTGCCAGCATTGGACAGTTCGGGTGGGCCCAGCATTTT.

This clonotype came up many times. V usage is TRBV2 and J usage is TRBJ2-7; possible D gene TRBD2, 5 bases. V was clipped by 7 bases and J by 3 bases, with 16 bases between them. CDR3 length: 14 residues. Germline V gene data show CDR1 as SNHLY and CDR2 as FYNNEI. The CDR3 coding sequence is TGTGCCAGCACCGCGGACTCCCTCCTCTACGAGCAGTACTTC. This encodes CASTADSLLYEQYF.

This clonotype was seen at least ten times. The chain couples TRBV6-1 to TRBJ2-7; 11 bases fit TRBD2. V dropped 4 bases and J dropped 2; count of bases not matched to a gene: 16. In germline, CDR1 is MNHNS, CDR2 SASEGT. The CDR3 covers 19 residues. This CDR3 is CASSGGQGRASGRTYEQYF. DNA of the CDR3: TGTGCCAGCAGTGGCGGCCAGGGTAGGGCTAGCGGGAGGACCTACGAGCAGTACTTC.

On this clonotype: Possible read error: a much larger clone is one base away. The chain employs TRBV11-3 and TRBJ1-4; 8 nucleotides agree with TRBD1. This CDR3 is 16 amino acids long. Germline assignment: CDR1 SGHNT and CDR2 YENEEA. The chain's CDR3 is CASSLVVDRGTEKLLF. The CDR3 nucleotides are TGTGCCAGCAGCTTAGTGGTCGACAGGGGAACTGAAAAACTGCTTTTT.

In its sample, this clonotype was seen many times. This rearrangement joins TRBV14 to TRBJ1-6; TRBD1 is a possible D gene (6 bases). Deletions cut 0 bases from V and 3 bases from J, with 15 bases between. The CDR3 is 18 amino acids. CDR1 and CDR2 (germline): SGHDN, FVKESK. The CDR3 nucleotides read TGTGCCAGCAGCCAAGAACGGGAGGGGGGGGACTATAATTCACCCCTCCACTTT. Translating it yields CASSQEREGGDYNSPLHF. The full variable domain, its missing parts supplied by reference TRBV14 and TRBJ1-6, is EAGVTQFPSHSVIEKGQTVTLRCDPISGHDNLYWYRRVMGKEIKFLLHFVKESKQDESGMPNNRFLAERTGGTYSTLKVQPAELEDSGVYFCASSQEREGGDYNSPLHFGNGTRLTVT.

With regard to this clonotype: This may come from a read error, since a much larger clone is one base off. The gene calls are TRBV19 and TRBJ1-3; no reliable D call. The CDR3 sequence is 17 residues long. Germline V gene lookup returns CDR1 LNHDA and CDR2 SQIVND (reference sequence). This CDR3 is CASSPVLTTTSGSTIYF. Written as DNA, the CDR3 is TGTGCCAGTAGTCCGGTCTTGACGACTACTTCTGGAAGCACCATATATTTT. Full variable domain (missing parts from reference TRBV19 and TRBJ1-3): DGGITQSPKYLFRKEGQNVTLSCEQNLNHDAMYWYRQDPGQGLRLIYYSQIVNDFQKGDIAEGYSVSREKKESFPLTVTSAQKNPTAFYLCASSPVLTTTSGSTIYFGEGSWLTVV.

This clonotype was seen repeatedly, ten times or more. An end of the junction does not agree with germline; a read error may underlie this. The chain recombines TRBV7-7 with TRBJ2-1; TRBD2 is a possible D gene (5 bases). CDR1 and CDR2 (germline): SSHAT, FNYEAQ (reference sequence). The length of the CDR3 is 14 residues. CDR3 bases: TGTGCTAGCAGCGAGGGAGCCCCTCCGAATGAGCAGTTCTTC. It codes for CASSEGAPPNEQFF. The full variable domain, with the rest looked up from reference TRBV7-7 and TRBJ2-1, is GAGVSQSPRYKVTKRGQDVTLRCDPISSHATLYWYQQALGQGPEFLTYFNYEAQPDKSGLPSDRFSAERPEGSISTLTIQRTEQRDSAMYRCASSEGAPPNEQFFGPGTRLTVL.

In its sample, this clonotype was seen many times. This chain links TRBV29-1 with TRBJ2-1; 7 bases are a match to TRBD2. The J segment lost 9 bases and the V segment lost 4 bases, leaving 9 bases of the junction unmatched. The germline V gene has CDR1 SQVTM and CDR2 ANQGSEA. CDR3 length equals 13 residues. The CDR3 loop is CSVAGGYMAEQFF. CDR3 in DNA: TGCAGCGTTGCCGGGGGGTACATGGCTGAGCAGTTCTTC.

About this clonotype itself: A read error may explain this, as a much larger clone is one base away. The chain recombines TRBV6-1 with TRBJ2-1; TRBD1 or TRBD2 may be the D gene (6 bases each). The germline CDR1 and CDR2 sequences are MNHNS and SASEGT. The CDR3 loop spans 15 amino acids. The germline V and J ends were trimmed by 2 bases and 6 bases, with 14 bases remaining between them. The CDR3 DNA reads as TGTGCCAGCAGTGAACCCGGGGGCGCCTGCAATGAGCAGTTCTTC. The encoded protein is CASSEPGGACNEQFF.

This clonotype occurred many times. This rearrangement joins TRBV20-1 to TRBJ2-1; 8 bases align to TRBD2. Germline V gene sequence: CDR1 DFQATT, CDR2 SNEGSKA (reference sequence). With V trimmed by 3 bases and J by 1 base, 2 bases remained unmatched. The CDR3 is 14 amino acids. DNA of the CDR3: TGCAGTGCTAGTACTAGCGGTTCCTACAATGAGCAGTTCTTC. Amino acid sequence: CSASTSGSYNEQFF.

Concerning this clonotype: As the CDR3 is not closed by the conserved phenylalanine or tryptophan, this likely results from a read error. The limits of the CDR3 on the DNA are not certain, so only TCRdb's listed CDR3 is given. V and J are TRBV24-1 and TRBJ1-5; TRBD1 is taken as the D call from the table, unchecked against the DNA. From germline, CDR1 is KGHDR and CDR2 SFDVKD. The CDR3 has 15 amino acids, counting both end residues. CDR3 loop: CATSAGTLGNQPRTG.

This rearrangement joins TRBV28 to TRBJ2-5; D is perhaps TRBD1 or TRBD2 (6 bases each). With 9 bases removed from V and 3 bases from J, the gap between germline ends came to 17 bases. The CDR3 loop spans 14 amino acids. Germline V CDR1 and CDR2: MDHEN, SYDVKM. This CDR3 reads CASSPPGAEETQYF. As DNA, the CDR3 is TGTGCCAGTTCCCCCCCGGGGGCAGAAGAGACCCAGTACTTC. The full variable domain, rest sourced from reference TRBV28 and TRBJ2-5, is DVKVTQSSRYLVKRTGEKVFLECVQDMDHENMFWYRQDPGLGLRLIYFSYDVKMKEKGDIPEGYSVSREKKERFSLILESASTNQTSMYLCASSPPGAEETQYFGPGTRLLVL.

The gene calls are TRBV6-1 and TRBJ2-1, with D uncertain. Trimming cost V 6 bases and J 0 bases, with 18 bases left between them. Germline V CDR1 and CDR2: MNHNS, SASEGT. CDR3 length equals 17 residues. This chain's CDR3 is CASRGLAGASSYNEQFF. The CDR3 nucleotides read TGTGCCAGCAGGGGTCTCGCTGGCGCGAGCTCCTACAATGAGCAGTTCTTC.

This clonotype was counted only a few times. This chain uses TRBV30 with TRBJ2-5, with TRBD2 matching over 8 bases. The CDR3 has 14 amino acids. Germline assignment: CDR1 GTSNPN and CDR2 SVGIG (reference sequence). V gave up 3 bases and J gave up 5 bases; unmatched junction bases: 8. As DNA, the CDR3 is TGTGCCTGGAGCCTCGGGGGGGTGGGGGAGACCCAGTACTTC. This sequence encodes CAWSLGGVGETQYF.

This clonotype was recorded at least ten times. This rearrangement joins TRBV11-2 to TRBJ2-3; D is unresolved. Deletions cut 4 bases from V and 2 bases from J, with 13 bases between. Germline V gene data show CDR1 as SGHAT and CDR2 as FQNNGV. The CDR3 is made up of 15 amino acids. The CDR3 DNA is TGTGCCAGCAGCTCGACATTGACGAACACAGATACGCAGTATTTT. Its protein is CASSSTLTNTDTQYF.

Ten or more counts support this clonotype. V and J are TRBV12-3 or TRBV12-4 and TRBJ2-2; unclear D gene. V gave up 6 bases and J gave up 3 bases, with 11 bases separating them. The CDR3 length is 14 residues. CDR3 in DNA: TGTGCCAGCAGGATCTCCCGCGACACCGGGGAGCTGTTTTTT. As protein: CASRISRDTGELFF.

Worth noting for this clonotype: This is likely a read error, given that the CDR3 carries no conserved phenylalanine or tryptophan at its end. V and J are TRBV11-2 and TRBJ2-3; 11 nucleotides match TRBD1. Germline assignment: CDR1 SGHAT and CDR2 FQNNGV. With V trimmed by 5 bases and J by 2 bases, 9 bases remained unmatched. This CDR3 contains 17 residues. CDR3 sequence (DNA): TGTGCCAGCAGCCCTACGGACAGGGGGCGCCCCACAGATACGCAGTATTAT. As protein: CASSPTDRGRPTDTQYY.

This clonotype has a count of ten or more. This rearrangement joins TRBV29-1 to TRBJ1-5; no firm D call. The V end lost 6 bases, the J end lost 0 bases, and 12 bases lay between the germline ends. The CDR3 is 14 amino acids. Germline CDR1 and CDR2: SQVTM and ANQGSEA. Here the CDR3 reads CSVGFSYSNQPQHF. CDR3 DNA sequence: TGCAGCGTGGGGTTTAGCTATAGCAATCAGCCCCAGCATTTT.

The gene calls are TRBV7-2 and TRBJ1-1, with D unclear. Looked up from germline, CDR1 is SGHTA and CDR2 is FQGNSA. CDR3 length: 14 amino acids. Trimming removed 1 base at V and 2 bases at J, with 8 bases between. Here the CDR3 DNA reads TGTGCCAGCAGCTTAGTTACACACAACACTGAAGCTTTCTTT. This codes for CASSLVTHNTEAFF. Based on the CDR3 plus reference TRBV7-2 and TRBJ1-1, the full variable domain is GAGVSQSPSNKVTEKGKDVELRCDPISGHTALYWYRQSLGQGLEFLIYFQGNSAPDKSGLPSDRFSAERTGGSVSTLTIQRTQQEDSAVYLCASSLVTHNTEAFFGQGTRLTVV.

The table lists this clonotype with many counts. The V gene is TRBV28, the J gene TRBJ2-5, with D perhaps TRBD1 or TRBD2 (5 bases each). V was clipped by 3 bases and J by 4 bases, with 9 bases between them. Looked up from germline, CDR1 is MDHEN and CDR2 is SYDVKM. This CDR3 has 13 residues. CDR3 nucleotide sequence: TGTGCCAGCAGTTTGTCCGGGACAGAGACCCAGTACTTC. Its translation: CASSLSGTETQYF.

This clonotype showed up many times. This chain links TRBV11-1 with TRBJ2-3, with TRBD1 matching 10 bases. V was pared by 4 bases and J by 1 base, with 20 bases of the junction left unmatched. This CDR3 spans 21 amino acids. The V gene's germline CDR1 is SGHAT and CDR2 FQDESV (reference sequence). CDR3 sequence (DNA): TGTGCCAGCAGCTCTCGCGCCGCGTGGGACAGGGGCGGTGGTGGCACAGATACGCAGTATTTT. Its translation is CASSSRAAWDRGGGGTDTQYF.